A selection of T cell receptor beta chains follows, all from one sample in a study of shared clonotypes between healthy human individuals. Assay used: immunoSEQ multiplex PCR; TCRdb lists only in-frame clones, some missing. The table records approximately 980,000 clones, approximately 80% of them present only once. The sample was memory CD4+ T cells sorted from blood. The receptor source for this set is a man in his late teens or twenties in good health. The CDR3 runs from the conserved cysteine through the conserved F or W. The order of the fields is J gene, clone size, D gene, V gene, CDR3 protein, CDR3 DNA. D genes are given only for firm matches. Some rows mark clone size as missing; the rest say once, few, many or name a class of expanded clone.

>TRBJ1-1|.|TRBD1|TRBV19
CARIQQGDNTEAFF
TGTGCCAGAATACAACAGGGGGATAACACTGAAGCTTTCTTT
>TRBJ1-2|.|TRBD1|TRBV2
CATLGQARSYGYTF
TGTGCCACCCTGGGACAGGCGAGATCCTATGGCTACACCTTC
>TRBJ1-1|few|.|TRBV7-9
CASSLDTGPNTEAFF
TGTGCCAGCAGCTTAGATACAGGGCCGAACACTGAAGCTTTCTTT
>TRBJ1-2|.|.|TRBV6-5
CASRPTGASGGYTF
TGTGCCAGCAGGCCCACGGGGGCTTCGGGTGGCTACACCTTC
>TRBJ2-6|few|.|TRBV15
CATSREDMRSGSSGANVLTF
TGTGCCACCAGCAGAGAAGATATGCGGTCGGGGTCCTCTGGGGCCAACGTCCTGACTTTC
>TRBJ2-2|.|.|TRBV19
CATANRNTGELFF
TGTGCCACCGCGAACAGGAACACCGGGGAGCTGTTTTTT
>TRBJ1-2|.|.|TRBV5-1
CASSLDAGNYGYTF
TGCGCCAGCAGCTTGGATGCAGGGAACTATGGCTACACCTTC
>TRBJ2-5|.|.|TRBV18
CASSPPGIQETQYF
TGTGCCAGCTCACCTCCAGGGATCCAAGAGACCCAGTACTTC
>TRBJ2-7|.|.|TRBV5-1
CASRNLGGDEQYF
TGCGCCAGCAGGAACCTGGGGGGCGACGAGCAGTACTTC
>TRBJ2-2|.|TRBD2|TRBV25-1
CASSEMGGSGGVTGELFF
TGTGCCAGCAGTGAAATGGGCGGTAGCGGGGGTGTCACCGGGGAGCTGTTTTTT
>TRBJ2-1|.|TRBD2|TRBV6-1
CASSFLAGGPDEQFF
TGTGCCAGCAGCTTCCTAGCGGGAGGCCCAGATGAGCAGTTCTTC
>TRBJ2-3|few|TRBD2|TRBV6-5
CASRPGLAGALAQYF
TGTGCCAGCAGACCCGGACTAGCGGGAGCTCTTGCGCAGTATTTT
>TRBJ2-5|.|TRBD2|TRBV5-1
CASSLGTSGQETQYF
TGCGCCAGCAGCTTGGGGACTAGCGGACAAGAGACCCAGTACTTC
>TRBJ2-2|.|TRBD1|TRBV5-4
CASSLVGQGGPGELFF
TGTGCCAGCAGCTTGGTGGGACAGGGTGGTCCCGGGGAGCTGTTTTTT
>TRBJ2-2|.|.|TRBV18
CASSPPSGIQTGELFF
TGTGCCAGCTCACCACCGTCCGGCATACAGACCGGGGAGCTGTTTTTT
>TRBJ1-1|.|TRBD1|TRBV29-1
CSVSWTGNTEAFF
TGCAGCGTTTCTTGGACAGGGAACACTGAAGCTTTCTTT
>TRBJ1-2|.|.|TRBV19
CASSISRTPRYGYTF
TGTGCCAGTAGTATTTCGAGGACACCACGATATGGCTACACCTTC
>TRBJ2-4|.|.|TRBV14
CASSQKSGIQYF
TGTGCCAGCAGCCAAAAAAGCGGCATTCAGTACTTC
>TRBJ2-2|.|.|TRBV7-3
CASSRGPTGELFF
TGTGCCAGCAGTCGAGGCCCCACCGGGGAGCTGTTTTTT
>TRBJ2-3|.|TRBD2|TRBV9
CASSPRLAGGIPDTQYF
TGTGCCAGCAGCCCCCGACTAGCGGGGGGGATCCCAGATACGCAGTATTTT
>TRBJ2-7|.|.|TRBV18
CASSPPGPTSLYEQYF
TGTGCCAGCTCACCACCGGGACCCACCTCCCTCTACGAGCAGTACTTC
>TRBJ2-3|.|.|TRBV2
CASSGDRLGTDTQYF
TGTGCCAGCAGCGGGGACAGACTAGGCACAGATACGCAGTATTTT
>TRBJ2-6|.|.|TRBV5-6
CASSWGLPNSGANVLTF
TGTGCCAGCAGCTGGGGACTCCCTAACTCTGGGGCCAACGTCCTGACTTTC
>TRBJ2-4|few|TRBD1|TRBV6-1
CASSEQGVPIQYF
TGTGCCAGCAGTGAGCAGGGGGTCCCTATTCAGTACTTC
>TRBJ2-1|.|TRBD2|TRBV25-1
CASSESPGLARYNEQFF
TGTGCCAGCAGTGAATCCCCGGGACTAGCGCGTTACAATGAGCAGTTCTTC
>TRBJ1-2|.|.|TRBV20-1
CSASNNGYTF
TGCAGTGCTAGTAATAATGGCTACACCTTC
>TRBJ1-1|once|.|TRBV20-1
CSAKRYTEAFF
TGCAGTGCTAAAAGATACACTGAAGCTTTCTTT
>TRBJ1-2|once|TRBD1|TRBV5-1
CASATGGHYGYTF
TGCGCCAGCGCCACAGGGGGCCACTATGGCTACACCTTC
>TRBJ2-7|once|.|TRBV29-1
CSVEDLRGTYEQYF
TGCAGCGTTGAAGATCTCAGGGGCACCTACGAGCAGTACTTC
>TRBJ1-4|.|.|TRBV7-2
CASSLETGTYNEKLFF
TGTGCCAGCAGCTTGGAAACCGGGACATATAATGAAAAACTGTTTTTT
>TRBJ2-7|.|TRBD2|TRBV7-2
CASSPIGLAGVVTYEQYF
TGTGCCAGCAGCCCCATCGGACTAGCGGGAGTCGTAACCTACGAGCAGTACTTC
>TRBJ2-7|.|TRBD1|TRBV19
CASSSTLQGAAYEQYF
TGTGCCAGTAGCAGCACATTACAGGGGGCTGCCTACGAGCAGTACTTC
>TRBJ1-1|.|TRBD1|TRBV5-1
CASSSGTGEGITEAFF
TGCGCCAGCAGCTCTGGGACAGGGGAAGGGATCACTGAAGCTTTCTTT
>TRBJ1-5|many|.|TRBV27
CASSLVQGPNQPQHF
TGTGCCAGCAGTTTAGTTCAGGGGCCGAATCAGCCCCAGCATTTT
>TRBJ2-3|.|.|TRBV30
CAWDIRGEQYF
TGTGCCTGGGACATCAGGGGGGAGCAGTATTTT
>TRBJ2-7|.|.|TRBV21-1
CASSTPGGPNSYEQYF
TGTGCCAGCAGCACGCCAGGGGGCCCCAACTCCTACGAGCAGTACTTC
>TRBJ1-4|.|.|TRBV30
CAWSVLSANSKKLFF
TGTGCCTGGAGTGTACTTTCAGCGAATAGCAAAAAACTGTTTTTT
>TRBJ1-5|.|.|TRBV5-6
CASSLTGFFAQHF
TGTGCCAGCAGTCTTACAGGGTTCTTTGCCCAGCATTTT
>TRBJ2-3|.|.|TRBV18
CASSPLALTDTQYF
TGTGCCAGCTCACCGCTAGCGCTCACAGATACGCAGTATTTT
>TRBJ2-7|.|TRBD2|TRBV19
CASSLGLAKPYEQYF
TGTGCCAGTAGCCTCGGACTAGCCAAACCCTACGAGCAGTACTTC
>TRBJ2-1|few|TRBD1|TRBV28
CASSLRTGVYNEQFF
TGTGCCAGCAGTTTAAGGACAGGGGTCTACAATGAGCAGTTCTTC
>TRBJ2-5|.|.|TRBV27
CASSLRGAETQYF
TGTGCCAGCAGTTTACGGGGGGCAGAGACCCAGTACTTC
>TRBJ1-1|.|.|TRBV21-1
CASSKVSGKGTGGTEAFF
TGTGCCAGCAGCAAAGTATCCGGTAAGGGAACGGGGGGTACTGAAGCTTTCTTT
>TRBJ2-1|.|.|TRBV19
CASSMLGRHNEQFF
TGTGCCAGTAGTATGTTGGGGAGGCACAATGAGCAGTTCTTC
>TRBJ2-1|.|TRBD1|TRBV19
CASSAKGASYNEQFF
TGTGCCAGTAGTGCAAAGGGGGCATCCTACAATGAGCAGTTCTTC
>TRBJ2-4|.|.|TRBV6-1
CASSEALSRVGGKNIQYF
TGTGCCAGCAGTGAAGCGCTTTCGAGGGTAGGGGGCAAAAACATTCAGTACTTC
>TRBJ2-1|once|.|TRBV6-5
CATDTGSSYNEQFF
TGTGCCACCGATACAGGGAGCTCCTACAATGAGCAGTTCTTC
>TRBJ2-7|.|TRBD2|TRBV7-8
CASSSRGVYYEQYF
TGTGCCAGCAGCTCGCGGGGGGTTTACTACGAGCAGTACTTC
>TRBJ2-3|.|.|TRBV5-1
CASSLVSLGADTQYF
TGCGCCAGCAGCTTGGTCTCCCTTGGCGCAGATACGCAGTATTTT
>TRBJ2-3|many|TRBD2|TRBV5-1
CASRGGASGVTDTQYF
TGCGCCAGCAGAGGGGGAGCTAGCGGGGTAACAGATACGCAGTATTTT
>TRBJ1-2|.|.|TRBV29-1
CSVEVLGVGTF
TGCAGCGTTGAAGTTTTGGGGGTCGGGACCTTC
>TRBJ1-2|.|TRBD1|TRBV28
CASSLSDRGRGYTF
TGTGCCAGCAGTTTATCGGACAGGGGGCGCGGCTACACCTTC
>TRBJ2-3|.|.|TRBV6-5
CASSSGLRTDTQYF
TGTGCCAGCAGTTCCGGACTCCGCACAGATACGCAGTATTTT
>TRBJ1-5|few|.|TRBV19
CASSTEPRADQPQHF
TGTGCCAGTAGTACAGAACCCAGGGCGGATCAGCCCCAGCATTTT
>TRBJ1-4|.|.|TRBV4-1
CASSQTDEPYEKLFF
TGCGCCAGCAGCCAAACGGACGAGCCGTATGAAAAACTGTTTTTT